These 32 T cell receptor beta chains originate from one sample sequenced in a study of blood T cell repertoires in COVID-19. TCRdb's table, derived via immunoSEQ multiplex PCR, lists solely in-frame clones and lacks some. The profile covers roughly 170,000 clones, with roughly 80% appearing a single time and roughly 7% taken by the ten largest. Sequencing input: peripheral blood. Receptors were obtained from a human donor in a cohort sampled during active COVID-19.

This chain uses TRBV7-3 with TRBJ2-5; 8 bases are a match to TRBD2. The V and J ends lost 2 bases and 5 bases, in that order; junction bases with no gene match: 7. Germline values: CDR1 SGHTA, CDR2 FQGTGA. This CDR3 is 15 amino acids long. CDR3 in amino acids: CASSLGTSGGETQYF. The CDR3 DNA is TGTGCCAGCAGCTTAGGGACTAGTGGGGGGGAGACCCAGTACTTC.

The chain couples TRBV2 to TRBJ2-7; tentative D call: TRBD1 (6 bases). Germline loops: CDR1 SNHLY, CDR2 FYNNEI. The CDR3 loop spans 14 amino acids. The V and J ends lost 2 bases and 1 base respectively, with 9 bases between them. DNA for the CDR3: TGTGCCAGCAGTGAACTTGGACAGTCCTACGAGCAGTACTTC. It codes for CASSELGQSYEQYF. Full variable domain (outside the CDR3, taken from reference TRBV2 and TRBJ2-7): EPEVTQTPSHQVTQMGQEVILRCVPISNHLYFYWYRQILGQKVEFLVSFYNNEISEKSEIFDDQFSVERPDGSNFTLKIRSTKLEDSAMYFCASSELGQSYEQYFGPGTRLTVT.

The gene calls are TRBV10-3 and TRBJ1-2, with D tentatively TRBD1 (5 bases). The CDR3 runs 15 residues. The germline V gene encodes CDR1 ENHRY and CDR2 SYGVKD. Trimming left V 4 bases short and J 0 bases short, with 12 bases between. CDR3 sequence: CAISGSGNTNYGYTF. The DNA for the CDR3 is TGTGCCATCAGTGGTTCAGGGAACACTAACTATGGCTACACCTTC.

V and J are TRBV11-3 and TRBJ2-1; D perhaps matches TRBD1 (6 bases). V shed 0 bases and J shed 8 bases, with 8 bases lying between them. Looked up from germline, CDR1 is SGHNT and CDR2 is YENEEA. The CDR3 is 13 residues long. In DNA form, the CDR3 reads TGTGCCAGCAGCTTAGATGGGGGCGATGAGCAGTTCTTC. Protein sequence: CASSLDGGDEQFF.

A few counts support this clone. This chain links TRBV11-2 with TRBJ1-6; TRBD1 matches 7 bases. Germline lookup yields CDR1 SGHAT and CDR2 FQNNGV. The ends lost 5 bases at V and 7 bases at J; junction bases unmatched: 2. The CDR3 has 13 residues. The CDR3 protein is CASSLQGNSPLHF. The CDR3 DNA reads TGTGCCAGCAGCCTACAGGGGAATTCACCCCTCCACTTT. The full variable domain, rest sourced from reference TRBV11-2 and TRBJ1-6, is EAGVAQSPRYKIIEKRQSVAFWCNPISGHATLYWYQQILGQGPKLLIQFQNNGVVDDSQLPKDRFSAERLKGVDSTLKIQPAKLEDSAVYLCASSLQGNSPLHFGNGTRLTVT.

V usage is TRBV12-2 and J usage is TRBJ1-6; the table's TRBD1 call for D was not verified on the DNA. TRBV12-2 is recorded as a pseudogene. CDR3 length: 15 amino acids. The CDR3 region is CASRLIRDRASPLHF. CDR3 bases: TGTGCAAGTCGCTTAATCCGGGACAGGGCTTCACCCCTCCACTTT.

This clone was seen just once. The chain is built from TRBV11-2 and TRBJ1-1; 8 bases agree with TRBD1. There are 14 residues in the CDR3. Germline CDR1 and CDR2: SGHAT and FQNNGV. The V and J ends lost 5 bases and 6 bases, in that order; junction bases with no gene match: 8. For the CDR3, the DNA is TGTGCCAGCAGCCTTCAGGGGGCCGGGGCTGAAGCTTTCTTT. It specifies CASSLQGAGAEAFF.

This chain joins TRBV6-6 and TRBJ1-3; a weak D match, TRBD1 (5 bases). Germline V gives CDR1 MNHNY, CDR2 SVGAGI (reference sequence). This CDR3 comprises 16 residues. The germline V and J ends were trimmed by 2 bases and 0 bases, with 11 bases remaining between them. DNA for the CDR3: TGTGCCAGCAGTTACCGACAGATCTACTCTGGAAACACCATATATTTT. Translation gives CASSYRQIYSGNTIYF.

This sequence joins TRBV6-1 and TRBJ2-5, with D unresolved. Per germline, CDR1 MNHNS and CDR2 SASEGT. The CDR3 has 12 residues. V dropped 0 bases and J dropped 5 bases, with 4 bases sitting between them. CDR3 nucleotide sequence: TGTGCCAGCAGTGAAGCCGGGGAGACCCAGTACTTC. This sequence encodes CASSEAGETQYF.

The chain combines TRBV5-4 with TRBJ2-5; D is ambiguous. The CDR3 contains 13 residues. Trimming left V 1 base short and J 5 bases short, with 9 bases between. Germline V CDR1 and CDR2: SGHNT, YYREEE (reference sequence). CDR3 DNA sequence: TGTGCCAGCAGCTTGTTTATCGAGGAGACCCAGTACTTC. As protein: CASSLFIEETQYF.

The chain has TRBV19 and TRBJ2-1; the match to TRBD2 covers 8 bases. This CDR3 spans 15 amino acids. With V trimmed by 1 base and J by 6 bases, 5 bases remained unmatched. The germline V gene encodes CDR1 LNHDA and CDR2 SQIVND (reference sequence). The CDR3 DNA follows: TGTGCCAGTAGTATAGTCGGGGGGGCCCCCAATGAGCAGTTCTTC. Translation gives CASSIVGGAPNEQFF.

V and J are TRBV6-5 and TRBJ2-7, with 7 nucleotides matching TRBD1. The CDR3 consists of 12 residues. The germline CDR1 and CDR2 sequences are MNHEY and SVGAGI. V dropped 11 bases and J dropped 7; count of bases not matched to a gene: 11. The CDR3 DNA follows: TGTGCCGGCTCCACGGACAGGTTGGAGCAGTACTTC. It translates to CAGSTDRLEQYF.

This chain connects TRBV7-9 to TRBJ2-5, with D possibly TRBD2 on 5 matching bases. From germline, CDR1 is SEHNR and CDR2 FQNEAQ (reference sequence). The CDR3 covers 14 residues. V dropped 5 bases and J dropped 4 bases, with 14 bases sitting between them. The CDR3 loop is CASSPGHRGETQYF. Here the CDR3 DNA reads TGTGCCAGCAGCCCGGGCCACCGGGGAGAGACCCAGTACTTC.

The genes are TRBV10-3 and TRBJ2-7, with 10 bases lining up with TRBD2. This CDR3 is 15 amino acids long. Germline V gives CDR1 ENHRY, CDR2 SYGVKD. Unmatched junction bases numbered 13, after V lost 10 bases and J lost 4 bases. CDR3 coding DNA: TGTGCCACCACTGAGAGGGCTAGCGGGGGTTACGAGCAGTACTTC. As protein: CATTERASGGYEQYF.

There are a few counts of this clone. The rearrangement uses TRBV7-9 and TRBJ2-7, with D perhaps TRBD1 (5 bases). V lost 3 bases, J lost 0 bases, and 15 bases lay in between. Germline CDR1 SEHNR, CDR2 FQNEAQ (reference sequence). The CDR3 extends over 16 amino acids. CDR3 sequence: CASSFTSTAISYEQYF. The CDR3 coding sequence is TGTGCCAGCAGCTTCACATCGACAGCAATCTCCTACGAGCAGTACTTC.

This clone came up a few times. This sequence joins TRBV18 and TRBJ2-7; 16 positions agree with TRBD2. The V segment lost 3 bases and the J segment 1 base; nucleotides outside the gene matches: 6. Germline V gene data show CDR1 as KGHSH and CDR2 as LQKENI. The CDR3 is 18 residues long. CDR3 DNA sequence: TGTGCCAGCTCACCCGGGACTAGCGGGGGGGCGATGTCCTACGAGCAGTACTTC. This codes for CASSPGTSGGAMSYEQYF.

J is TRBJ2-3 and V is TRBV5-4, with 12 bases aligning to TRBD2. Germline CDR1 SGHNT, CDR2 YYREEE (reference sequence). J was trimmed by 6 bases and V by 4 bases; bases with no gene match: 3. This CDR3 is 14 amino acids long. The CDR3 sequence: CASSIGTSGDTQYF. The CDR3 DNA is TGTGCCAGCAGCATAGGGACTAGCGGGGATACGCAGTATTTT.

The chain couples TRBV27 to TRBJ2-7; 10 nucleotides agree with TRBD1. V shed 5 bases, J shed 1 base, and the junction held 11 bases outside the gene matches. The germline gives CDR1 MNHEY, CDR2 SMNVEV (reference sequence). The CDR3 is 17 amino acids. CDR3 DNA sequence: TGTGCCAGCAGTCGAACTGCGGGACAGGGGAAATCCTACGAGCAGTACTTC. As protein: CASSRTAGQGKSYEQYF.

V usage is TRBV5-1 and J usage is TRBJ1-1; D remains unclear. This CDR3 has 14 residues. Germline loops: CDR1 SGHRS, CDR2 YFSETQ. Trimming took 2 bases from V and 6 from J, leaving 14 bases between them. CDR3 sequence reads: CASSFLADSAEAFF. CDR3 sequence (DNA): TGCGCCAGCAGCTTCTTGGCAGATAGCGCTGAAGCTTTCTTT.

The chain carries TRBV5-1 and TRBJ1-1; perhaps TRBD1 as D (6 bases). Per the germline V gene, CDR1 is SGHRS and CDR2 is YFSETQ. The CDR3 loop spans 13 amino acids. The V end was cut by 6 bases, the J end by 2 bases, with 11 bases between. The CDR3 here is CASKTGINTEAFF. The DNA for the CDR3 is TGCGCCAGCAAGACAGGAATTAACACTGAAGCTTTCTTT.

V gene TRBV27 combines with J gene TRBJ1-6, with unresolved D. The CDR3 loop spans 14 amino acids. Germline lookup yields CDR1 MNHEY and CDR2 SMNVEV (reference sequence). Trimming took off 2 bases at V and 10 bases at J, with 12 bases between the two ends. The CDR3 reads CASSLEGPQSPLHF. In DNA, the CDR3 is TGTGCCAGCAGTTTAGAGGGTCCTCAATCACCCCTCCACTTT.

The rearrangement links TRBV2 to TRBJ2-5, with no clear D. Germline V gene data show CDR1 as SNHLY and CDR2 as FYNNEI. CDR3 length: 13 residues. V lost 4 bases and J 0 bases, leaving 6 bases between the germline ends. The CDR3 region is CASSAGYQETQYF. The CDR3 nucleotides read TGTGCCAGCAGTGCGGGTTACCAAGAGACCCAGTACTTC.

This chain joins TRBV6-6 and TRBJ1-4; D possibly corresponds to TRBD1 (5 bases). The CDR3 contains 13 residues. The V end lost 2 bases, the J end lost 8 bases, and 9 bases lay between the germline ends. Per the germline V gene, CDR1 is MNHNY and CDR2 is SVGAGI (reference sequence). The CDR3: CASSYGAREKLFF. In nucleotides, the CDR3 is TGTGCCAGCAGTTACGGGGCCAGAGAAAAACTGTTTTTT.

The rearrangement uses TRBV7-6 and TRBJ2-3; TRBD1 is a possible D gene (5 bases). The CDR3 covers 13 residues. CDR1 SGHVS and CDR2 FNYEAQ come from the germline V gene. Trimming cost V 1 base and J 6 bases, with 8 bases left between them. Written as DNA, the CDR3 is TGTGCCAGCAGCTTAGGGGGCTGGGATACGCAGTATTTT. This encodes CASSLGGWDTQYF.

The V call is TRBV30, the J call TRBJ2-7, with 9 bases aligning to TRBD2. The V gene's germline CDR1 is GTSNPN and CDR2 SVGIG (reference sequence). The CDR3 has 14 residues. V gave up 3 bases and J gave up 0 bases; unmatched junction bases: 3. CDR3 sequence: CAWRHSGSSYEQYF. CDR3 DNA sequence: TGTGCCTGGAGGCATAGCGGGAGCTCCTACGAGCAGTACTTC.

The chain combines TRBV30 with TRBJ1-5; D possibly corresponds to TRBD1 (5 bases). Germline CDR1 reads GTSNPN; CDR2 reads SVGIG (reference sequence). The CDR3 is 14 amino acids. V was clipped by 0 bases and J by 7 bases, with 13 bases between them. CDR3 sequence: CAWSVGQEGQPQHF. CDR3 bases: TGTGCCTGGAGTGTGGGGCAGGAGGGACAGCCCCAGCATTTT.

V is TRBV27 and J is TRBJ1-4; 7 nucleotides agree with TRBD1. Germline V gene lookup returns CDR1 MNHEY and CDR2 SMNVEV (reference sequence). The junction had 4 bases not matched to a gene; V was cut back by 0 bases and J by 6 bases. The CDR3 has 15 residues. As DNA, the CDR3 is TGTGCCAGCAGTTTATCCGGGACAGTTTATGAAAAACTGTTTTTT. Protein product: CASSLSGTVYEKLFF.

The CDR3 reads CAWSQAENNYGYTF. In nucleotides, the CDR3 is TGTGCCTGGAGCCAGGCAGAGAATAACTATGGCTACACCTTC. V and J are TRBV30 and TRBJ1-2, with unresolved D. Germline lookup yields CDR1 GTSNPN and CDR2 SVGIG (reference sequence). There are 14 residues in the CDR3. The germline V and J ends were trimmed by 3 bases and 1 base, with 12 bases remaining between them.

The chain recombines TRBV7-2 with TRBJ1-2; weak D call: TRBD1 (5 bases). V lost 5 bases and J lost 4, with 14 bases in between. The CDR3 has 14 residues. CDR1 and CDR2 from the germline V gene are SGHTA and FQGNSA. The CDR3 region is CASSLGGDGYGYTF. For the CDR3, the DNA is TGTGCCAGCAGCCTCGGGGGGGACGGCTATGGCTACACCTTC.

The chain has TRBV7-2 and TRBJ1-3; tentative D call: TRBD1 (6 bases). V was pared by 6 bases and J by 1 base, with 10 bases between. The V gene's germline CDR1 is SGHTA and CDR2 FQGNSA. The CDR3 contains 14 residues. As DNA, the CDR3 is TGTGCCAGCAGTCAAACAGGGTCTGGAAACACCATATATTTT. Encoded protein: CASSQTGSGNTIYF. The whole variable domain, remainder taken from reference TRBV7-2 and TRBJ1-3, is GAGVSQSPSNKVTEKGKDVELRCDPISGHTALYWYRQSLGQGLEFLIYFQGNSAPDKSGLPSDRFSAERTGGSVSTLTIQRTQQEDSAVYLCASSQTGSGNTIYFGEGSWLTVV.

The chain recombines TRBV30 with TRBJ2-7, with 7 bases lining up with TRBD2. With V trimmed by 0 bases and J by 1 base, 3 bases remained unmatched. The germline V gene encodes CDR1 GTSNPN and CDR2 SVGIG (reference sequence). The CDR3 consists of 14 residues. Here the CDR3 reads CAWSVLGGSYEQYF. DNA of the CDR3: TGTGCCTGGAGTGTACTGGGGGGGTCCTACGAGCAGTACTTC.

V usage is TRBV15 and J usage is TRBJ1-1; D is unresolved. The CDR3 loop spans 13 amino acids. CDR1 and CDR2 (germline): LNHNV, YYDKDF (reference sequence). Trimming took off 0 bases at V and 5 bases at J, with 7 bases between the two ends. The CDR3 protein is CATSRDLRTEAFF. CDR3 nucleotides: TGTGCCACCAGCAGAGATCTTCGGACTGAAGCTTTCTTT.